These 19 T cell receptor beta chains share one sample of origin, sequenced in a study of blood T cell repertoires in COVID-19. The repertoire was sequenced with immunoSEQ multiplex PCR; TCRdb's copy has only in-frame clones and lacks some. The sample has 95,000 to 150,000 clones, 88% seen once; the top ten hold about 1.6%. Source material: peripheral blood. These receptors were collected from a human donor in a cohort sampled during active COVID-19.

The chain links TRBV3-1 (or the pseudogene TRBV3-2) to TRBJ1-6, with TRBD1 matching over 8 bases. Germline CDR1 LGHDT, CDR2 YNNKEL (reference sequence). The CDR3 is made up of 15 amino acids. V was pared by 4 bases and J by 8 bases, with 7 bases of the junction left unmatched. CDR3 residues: CASSPSTGVYSPLHF. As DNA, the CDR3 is TGTGCCAGCAGCCCATCGACAGGGGTTTATTCACCCCTCCACTTT.

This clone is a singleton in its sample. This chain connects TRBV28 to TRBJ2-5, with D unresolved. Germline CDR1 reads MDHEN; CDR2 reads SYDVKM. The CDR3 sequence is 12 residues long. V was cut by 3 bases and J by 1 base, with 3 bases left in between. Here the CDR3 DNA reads TGTGCCAGCAGTTTTCGCCAAGAGACCCAGTACTTC. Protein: CASSFRQETQYF.

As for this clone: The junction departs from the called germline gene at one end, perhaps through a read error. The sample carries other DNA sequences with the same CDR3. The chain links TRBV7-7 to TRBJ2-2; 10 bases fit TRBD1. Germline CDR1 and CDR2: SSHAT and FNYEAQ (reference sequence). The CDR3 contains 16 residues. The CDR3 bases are TGTGCTAGCAGCAGCACCGGGACAGGGGTAACCGGGGAGCTGTTTTTT. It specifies CASSSTGTGVTGELFF.

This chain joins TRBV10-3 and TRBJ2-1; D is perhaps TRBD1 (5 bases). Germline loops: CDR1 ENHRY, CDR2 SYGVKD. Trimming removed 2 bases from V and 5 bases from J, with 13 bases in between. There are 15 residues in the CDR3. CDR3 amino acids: CAISEQDTGNNEQFF. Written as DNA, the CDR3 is TGTGCCATCAGTGAGCAGGACACGGGTAACAATGAGCAGTTCTTC.

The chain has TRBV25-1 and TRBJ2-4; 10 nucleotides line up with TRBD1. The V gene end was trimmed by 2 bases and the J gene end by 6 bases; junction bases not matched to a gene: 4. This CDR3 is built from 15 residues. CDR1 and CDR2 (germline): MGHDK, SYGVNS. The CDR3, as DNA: TGTGCCAGCAGTGAAGCCGGGACAGGGGCAAACATTCAGTACTTC. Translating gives CASSEAGTGANIQYF. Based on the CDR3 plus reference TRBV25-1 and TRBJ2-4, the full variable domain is EADIYQTPRYLVIGTGKKITLECSQTMGHDKMYWYQQDPGMELHLIHYSYGVNSTEKGDLSSESTVSRIRTEHFPLTLESARPSHTSQYLCASSEAGTGANIQYFGAGTRLSVL.

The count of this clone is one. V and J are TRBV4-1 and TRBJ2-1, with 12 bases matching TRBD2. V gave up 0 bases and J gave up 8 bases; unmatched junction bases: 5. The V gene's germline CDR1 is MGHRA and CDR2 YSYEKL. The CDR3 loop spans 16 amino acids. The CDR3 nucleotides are TGCGCCAGCAGCCAAGATCGGCCTAGCGGGGGGGATGAGCAGTTCTTC. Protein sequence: CASSQDRPSGGDEQFF.

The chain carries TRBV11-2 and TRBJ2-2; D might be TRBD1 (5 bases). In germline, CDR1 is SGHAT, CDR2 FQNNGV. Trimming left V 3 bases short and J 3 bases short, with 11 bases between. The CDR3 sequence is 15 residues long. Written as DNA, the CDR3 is TGTGCCAGCAGCTTTGGCCAGGGCGACACCGGGGAGCTGTTTTTT. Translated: CASSFGQGDTGELFF. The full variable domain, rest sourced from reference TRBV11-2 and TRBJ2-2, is EAGVAQSPRYKIIEKRQSVAFWCNPISGHATLYWYQQILGQGPKLLIQFQNNGVVDDSQLPKDRFSAERLKGVDSTLKIQPAKLEDSAVYLCASSFGQGDTGELFFGEGSRLTVL.

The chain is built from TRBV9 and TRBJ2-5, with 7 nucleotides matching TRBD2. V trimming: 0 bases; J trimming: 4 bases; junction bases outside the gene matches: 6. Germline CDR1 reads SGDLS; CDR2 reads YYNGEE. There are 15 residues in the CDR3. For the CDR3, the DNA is TGTGCCAGCAGCGTAGCTGACGGGGAGGGAGAGACCCAGTACTTC. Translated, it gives CASSVADGEGETQYF. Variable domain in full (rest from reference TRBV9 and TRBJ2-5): DSGVTQTPKHLITATGQRVTLRCSPRSGDLSVYWYQQSLDQGLQFLIQYYNGEERAKGNILERFSAQQFPDLHSELNLSSLELGDSALYFCASSVADGEGETQYFGPGTRLLVL.

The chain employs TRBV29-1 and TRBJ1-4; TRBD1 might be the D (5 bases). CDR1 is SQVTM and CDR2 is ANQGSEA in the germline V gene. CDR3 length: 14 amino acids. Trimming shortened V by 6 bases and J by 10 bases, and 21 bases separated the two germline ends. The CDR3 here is CSVEAGTGVGKLFF. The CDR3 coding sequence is TGCAGCGTGGAGGCTGGGACGGGGGTTGGAAAACTGTTTTTT.

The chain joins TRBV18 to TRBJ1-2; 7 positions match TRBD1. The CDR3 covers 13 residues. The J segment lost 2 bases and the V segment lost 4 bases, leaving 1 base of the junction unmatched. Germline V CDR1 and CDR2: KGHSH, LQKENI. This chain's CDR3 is CASSQGANYGYTF. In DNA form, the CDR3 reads TGTGCCAGCTCACAGGGGGCGAACTATGGCTACACCTTC.

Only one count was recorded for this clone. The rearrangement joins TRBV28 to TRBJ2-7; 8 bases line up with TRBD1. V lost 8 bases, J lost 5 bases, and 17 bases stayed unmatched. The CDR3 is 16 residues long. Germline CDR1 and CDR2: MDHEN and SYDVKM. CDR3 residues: CASPPRPQGAIDEQYF. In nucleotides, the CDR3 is TGTGCCAGCCCCCCTAGGCCCCAGGGGGCGATAGACGAGCAGTACTTC.

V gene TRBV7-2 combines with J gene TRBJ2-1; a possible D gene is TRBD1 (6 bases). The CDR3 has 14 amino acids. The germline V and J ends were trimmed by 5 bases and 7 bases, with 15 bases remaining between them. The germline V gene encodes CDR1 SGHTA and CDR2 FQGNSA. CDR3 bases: TGTGCCAGCAGCCCTAATTGGGGGCGAAATGAGCAGTTCTTC. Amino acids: CASSPNWGRNEQFF.

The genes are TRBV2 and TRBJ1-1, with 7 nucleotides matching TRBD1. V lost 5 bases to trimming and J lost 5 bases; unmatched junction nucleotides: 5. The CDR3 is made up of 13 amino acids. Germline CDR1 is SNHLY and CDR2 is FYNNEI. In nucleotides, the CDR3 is TGTGCCAGCAGTACCGACAGGGCAACTGAAGCTTTCTTT. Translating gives CASSTDRATEAFF.

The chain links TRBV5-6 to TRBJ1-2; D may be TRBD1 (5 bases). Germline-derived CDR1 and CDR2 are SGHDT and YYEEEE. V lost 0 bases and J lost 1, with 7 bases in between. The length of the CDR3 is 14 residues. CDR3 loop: CASSLAGINYGYTF. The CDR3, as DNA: TGTGCCAGCAGCTTGGCAGGGATTAACTATGGCTACACCTTC.

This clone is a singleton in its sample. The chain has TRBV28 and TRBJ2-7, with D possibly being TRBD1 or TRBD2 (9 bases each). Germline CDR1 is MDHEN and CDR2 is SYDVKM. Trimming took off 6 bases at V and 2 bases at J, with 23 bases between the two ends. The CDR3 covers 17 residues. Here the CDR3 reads CASSGTGISGSPYEQYF. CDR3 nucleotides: TGTGCCAGCAGCGGGACAGGGATTAGCGGGAGTCCCTACGAGCAGTACTTC.

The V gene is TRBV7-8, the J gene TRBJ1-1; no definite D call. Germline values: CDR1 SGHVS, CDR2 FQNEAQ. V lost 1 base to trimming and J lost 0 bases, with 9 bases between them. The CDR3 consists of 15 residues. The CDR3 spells CASSLGSLMNTEAFF. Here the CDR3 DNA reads TGTGCCAGCAGCTTAGGTAGTTTAATGAACACTGAAGCTTTCTTT.

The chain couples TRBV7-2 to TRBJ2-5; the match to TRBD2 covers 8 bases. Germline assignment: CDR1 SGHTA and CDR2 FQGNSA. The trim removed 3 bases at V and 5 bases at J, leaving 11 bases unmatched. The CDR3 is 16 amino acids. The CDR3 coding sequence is TGTGCCAGCAGCTTGACTTGGGCGGGGGGCCAGGAGACCCAGTACTTC. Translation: CASSLTWAGGQETQYF. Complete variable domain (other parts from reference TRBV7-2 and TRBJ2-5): GAGVSQSPSNKVTEKGKDVELRCDPISGHTALYWYRQSLGQGLEFLIYFQGNSAPDKSGLPSDRFSAERTGGSVSTLTIQRTQQEDSAVYLCASSLTWAGGQETQYFGPGTRLLVL.

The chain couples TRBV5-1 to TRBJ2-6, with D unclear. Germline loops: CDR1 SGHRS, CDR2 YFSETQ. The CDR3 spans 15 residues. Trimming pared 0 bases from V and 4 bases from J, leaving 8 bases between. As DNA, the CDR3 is TGCGCCAGCAGCTTGGGTGCGGCCGGGGCCAACGTCCTGACTTTC. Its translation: CASSLGAAGANVLTF.

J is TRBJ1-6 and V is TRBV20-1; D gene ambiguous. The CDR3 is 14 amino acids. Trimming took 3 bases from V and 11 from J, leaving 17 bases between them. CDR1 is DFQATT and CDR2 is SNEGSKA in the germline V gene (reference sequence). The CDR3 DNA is TGCAGTGCTAGTGGCCCCCAGGACTCGACACCCCTCCACTTT. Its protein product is CSASGPQDSTPLHF.